This record looks at one T cell receptor beta chain sequence and its context. The sample is drawn from a study of blood T cell repertoires in COVID-19. The V gene lost 6 bases and the J gene lost 8 bases, with 17 bases spanning the gap. Germline CDR1 and CDR2: SGHTA and FQGNSA. The CDR3 is made up of 13 amino acids. Here immunoSEQ multiplex PCR was the method, and the copy in TCRdb shows in-frame clones only, minus some. The sample has about 80,000 clones, approximately 84% seen once; the top ten hold around 5.3%. The sequencing input was peripheral blood. The receptor's source is a man aged 60 to 69 with active or convalescent COVID-19. This sequence joins TRBV7-2 and TRBJ2-7, with D possibly TRBD1 on 6 matching bases. CDR3 protein: CASSQVRGYKQYF. Here the CDR3 DNA reads TGTGCCAGCAGTCAAGTGAGGGGGTACAAGCAGTACTTC.